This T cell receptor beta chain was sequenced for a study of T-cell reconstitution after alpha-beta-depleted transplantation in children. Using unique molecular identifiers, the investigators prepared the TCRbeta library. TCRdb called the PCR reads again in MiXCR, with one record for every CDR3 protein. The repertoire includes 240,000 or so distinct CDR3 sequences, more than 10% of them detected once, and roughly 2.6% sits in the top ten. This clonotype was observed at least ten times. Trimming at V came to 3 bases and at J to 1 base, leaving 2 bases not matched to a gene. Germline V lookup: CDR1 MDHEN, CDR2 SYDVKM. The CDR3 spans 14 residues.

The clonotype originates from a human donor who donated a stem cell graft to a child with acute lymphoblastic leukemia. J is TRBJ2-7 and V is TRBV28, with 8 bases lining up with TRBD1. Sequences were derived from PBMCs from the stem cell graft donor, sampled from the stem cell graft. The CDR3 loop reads CASSFRDRSYEQYF. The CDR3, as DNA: TGTGCCAGCAGTTTCCGGGACAGGTCCTACGAGCAGTACTTC.